What follows describes a single T cell receptor (beta chain). Under the authors' procedure: For nucleated cells, counts were estimated from reference gene primer amplification. Libraries were prepared by immunoSEQ multiplex PCR; TCRdb keeps only in-frame clonotypes and omits some of them. V, J and clone size derive from that table, while D and trimming were established from the DNA sequence. The data contain some 240,000 clones, over 75% of them singletons. The CDR3 contains 14 residues. The ends lost 4 bases at V and 10 bases at J; junction bases unmatched: 8. Germline CDR1 reads MRHNA; CDR2 reads SNTAGT. This sample was included in a study of blood T cell repertoires in COVID-19. Study summary: Samples came from the United States, Italy and Spain, spanning acute and convalescent COVID-19. T cells, B-cell-depleted T cells, or PBMCs provided the cDNA or gDNA that served as material.

Sequencing was done on a sample of peripheral blood. The chain employs TRBV6-4 and TRBJ2-1; the match to TRBD1 covers 9 bases. The clonotype originates from a human donor in a cohort sampled during active COVID-19. CDR3 DNA sequence: TGTGCCAGCAGTGTGGACAGGGGTATAGACGAGCAGTTCTTC. Translated, it gives CASSVDRGIDEQFF.